This paragraph covers one T cell receptor beta chain sequence. Its cognate antigen is unknown. Amplification used 60 Vbeta primers and 13 Jbeta primers. Using immunoSEQ multiplex PCR, the repertoire was profiled, and TCRdb retains in-frame clones only, with some absent. The table includes about 89,000 clones, over 75% detected once. The data stem from a study of cytomegalovirus exposure and HLA in healthy donors. The study, taken as a whole, reports: There were some V segments, including TRBV6-2 and TRBV6-3, excluded as indistinguishable. Confirmation in vitro established that a few CMV-associated chains were specific for CMV antigens.

The CDR3 length is 14 residues. The germline V gene has CDR1 MGHRA and CDR2 YSYEKL. The V end lost 2 bases, the J end lost 1 base, and 8 bases lay between the germline ends. This sequence was found in a female donor in good health and CMV-seropositive. The sequenced sample consisted of PBMCs. This chain joins TRBV4-1 and TRBJ1-1, with D uncertain. CDR3 DNA: TGCGCCAGCAGCCAACTAAAAAAGAACACTGAAGCTTTCTTT. Translation: CASSQLKKNTEAFF.